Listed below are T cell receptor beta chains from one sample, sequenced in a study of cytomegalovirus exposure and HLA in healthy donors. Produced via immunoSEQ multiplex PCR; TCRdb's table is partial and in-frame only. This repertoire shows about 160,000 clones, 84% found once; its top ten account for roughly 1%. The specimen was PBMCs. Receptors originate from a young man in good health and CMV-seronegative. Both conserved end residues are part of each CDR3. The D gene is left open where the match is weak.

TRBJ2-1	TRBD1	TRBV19	CASSIFRRQGSGNEQFF
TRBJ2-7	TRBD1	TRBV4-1	CASSQETGSSYEQYF
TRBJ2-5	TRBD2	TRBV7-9	CASPAEGEGPETQYF
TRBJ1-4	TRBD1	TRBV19	CASSIARGNEKLFF
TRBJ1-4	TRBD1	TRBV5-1	CASSFQQGAVEKLFF
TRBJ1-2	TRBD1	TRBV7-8	CASSGGRGQGDGYTF
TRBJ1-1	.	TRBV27	CASSPRYSGTEAFF
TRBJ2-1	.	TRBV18	CASSGVYNEQFF
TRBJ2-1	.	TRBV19	CASSYLDKFTEQFF
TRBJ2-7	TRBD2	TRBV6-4	CASSDSVSSGGAVEQYF
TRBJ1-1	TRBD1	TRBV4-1	CASSLTGQGAIVTEAFF
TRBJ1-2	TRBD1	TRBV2	CASSEWETGLNHGYTF
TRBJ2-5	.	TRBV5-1	CASSLAIGEAQYF
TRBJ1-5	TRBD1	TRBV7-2	CASSLAQGGGQPQHF
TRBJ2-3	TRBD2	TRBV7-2	CASSLIAGASYTQYF
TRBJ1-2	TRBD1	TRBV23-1	CASSQSRDSSFDYGYTF
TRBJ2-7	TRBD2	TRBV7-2	CASSLLVGGSYEQYF
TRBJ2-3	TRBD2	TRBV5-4	CASSWRLAGLSDTQYF
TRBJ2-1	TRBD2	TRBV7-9	CASSWVAGTYNEQFF
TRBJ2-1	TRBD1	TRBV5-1	CASSLGGGTGLLDEQFF
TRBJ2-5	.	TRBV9	CASSVGEWRETQYF
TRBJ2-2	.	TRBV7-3	CASSRGGTGTNTGELFF
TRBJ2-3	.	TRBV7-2	CASRPPGDTQYF
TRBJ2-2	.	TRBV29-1	CSVLASPTGELFF
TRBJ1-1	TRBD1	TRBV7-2	CASSRDRGAEAFF
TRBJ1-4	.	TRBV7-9	CASSYPGTNEKLFF
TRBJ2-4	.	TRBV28	CASSQRDIPLAKNIQYF
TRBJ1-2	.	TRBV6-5	CASSPGGPHGYTF
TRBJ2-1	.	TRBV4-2	CASSQERLYNEQFF
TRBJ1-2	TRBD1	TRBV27	CASSSQGDYGYTF
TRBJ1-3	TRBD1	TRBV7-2	CASSLMRVGQAGNTIYF
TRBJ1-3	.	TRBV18	CASSPLSGTGNTIYF
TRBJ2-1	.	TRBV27	CASSLRTYYNEQFF
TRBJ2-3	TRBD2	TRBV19	CASSINPLAAGKVDTQYF
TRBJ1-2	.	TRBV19	CASSISYSYGYTF
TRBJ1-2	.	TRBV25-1	CASSARGNYYGYTF
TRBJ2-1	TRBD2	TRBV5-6	CASSQEGAGSYNEQFF
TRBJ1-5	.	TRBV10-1	CASSDNDQPQHF
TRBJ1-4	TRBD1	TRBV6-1	CASSEARDRGLNSEKLFF
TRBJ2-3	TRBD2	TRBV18	CASSPQLAGGPADTQYF
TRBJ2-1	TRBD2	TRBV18	CASSPGASGSTSSYNEQFF
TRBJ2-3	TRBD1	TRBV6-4	CANKGQGVTPATDTQYF
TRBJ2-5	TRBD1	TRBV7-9	CASSSGQGQETQYF
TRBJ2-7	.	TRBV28	CATENARDTFYEQYF